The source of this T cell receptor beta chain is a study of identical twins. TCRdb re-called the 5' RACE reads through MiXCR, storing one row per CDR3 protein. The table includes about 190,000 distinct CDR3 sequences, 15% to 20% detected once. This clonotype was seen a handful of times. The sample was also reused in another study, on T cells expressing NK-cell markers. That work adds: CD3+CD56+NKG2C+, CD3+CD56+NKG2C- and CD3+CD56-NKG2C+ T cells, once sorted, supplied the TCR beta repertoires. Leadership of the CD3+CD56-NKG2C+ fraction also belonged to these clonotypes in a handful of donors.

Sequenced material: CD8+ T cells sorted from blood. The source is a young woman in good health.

CDR3 in DNA: TGTGCCAGCAGCTACGGCACAGGGGAGAGGAGCTATGGCTACACCTTC. Translated: CASSYGTGERSYGYTF. The chain combines TRBV6-2 or TRBV6-3 with TRBJ1-2; 7 bases align to TRBD1. J lost 4 bases, V lost 6 bases, and 14 bases had no gene match. The germline V gene encodes CDR1 MNHEY and CDR2 SVGEGT. This CDR3 comprises 16 residues.